This entry lists 21 T cell receptor beta chains sequenced from one sample in a study of prognosis after radiotherapy for stage I lung cancer. Two-round multiplex PCR on genomic DNA was the method by which TCR beta CDR3 was amplified. Primers specific to each TRBV and TRBJ gene drove first-round PCR. Each CDR3 protein is one row after TCRdb ran MiXCR on the multiplex PCR reads. Of around 26,000 distinct CDR3 sequences in the sample, around 45% are singletons; the top ten hold approximately 15%. This specimen consisted of PBMCs, obtained before or after stereotactic body radiation therapy (not recorded which). Every receptor here comes from a donor of 50 years or more with non-small cell lung cancer.

At least ten counts were recorded for this clonotype. The chain employs TRBV2 and TRBJ1-1; D not certain. The germline V gene has CDR1 SNHLY and CDR2 FYNNEI. The CDR3 has 14 amino acids. Trimming cost V 6 bases and J 11 bases, with 22 bases left between them. CDR3 region: CASSLTNTQEAAFF. The CDR3 DNA reads TGTGCCAGCAGCCTAACAAATACCCAGGAGGCGGCTTTCTTT.

This clonotype was counted at least ten times. The genes are TRBV14 and TRBJ1-2; weak D call: TRBD1 (5 bases). V lost 1 base and J 4 bases, leaving 7 bases between the germline ends. The CDR3 has 13 residues. Germline loops: CDR1 SGHDN, CDR2 FVKESK. CDR3 DNA sequence: TGTGCCAGCAGCCAAGGACAGTTCTATGGCTACACCTTC. It codes for CASSQGQFYGYTF.

J is TRBJ1-2 and V is TRBV6-1, with a weak D call TRBD1 (5 bases). V lost 6 bases and J 1 base, leaving 9 bases between the germline ends. CDR3 length equals 13 residues. Germline V lookup: CDR1 MNHNS, CDR2 SASEGT. The CDR3 bases are TGTGCCAGCAGACCCGACAGTAACTATGGCTACACCTTC. Its protein product is CASRPDSNYGYTF.

The chain is built from TRBV27 and TRBJ2-7; possible D gene TRBD1, 6 bases. The CDR3 has 14 amino acids. Germline V gene data show CDR1 as MNHEY and CDR2 as SMNVEV (reference sequence). The CDR3 is CVGWTVWCSYEQYF. The CDR3, as DNA: TGTGTAGGCTGGACAGTATGGTGCTCCTACGAGCAGTACTTC.

Concerning this clonotype itself: One base separates it from a far larger clone, so it is likely a read error. The chain uses TRBV6-5 and TRBJ2-7; 9 positions match TRBD1. This CDR3 has 14 amino acids. Germline V gene data show CDR1 as MNHEY and CDR2 as SVGAGI. The CDR3, as DNA: TGTGCCAGCCGGAAACAGGGGGCAACCTACGAGCATTACTTC. Translation gives CASRKQGATYEHYF.

This clonotype rates as medium-sized (0.01 to 0.1%). The chain is built from TRBV6-1 and TRBJ2-7; D unclear. Germline V lookup: CDR1 MNHNS, CDR2 SASEGT. The CDR3 is 13 amino acids. V lost 6 bases, J lost 6 bases, and 15 bases lay in between. The CDR3 protein is CASSHPSELEQYF. The CDR3 nucleotides read TGTGCCAGCAGCCACCCATCAGAGCTCGAGCAGTACTTC.

This clonotype was counted ten times or more. The chain is built from TRBV7-2 and TRBJ2-1; 14 positions agree with TRBD2. J was trimmed by 4 bases and V by 5 bases; bases with no gene match: 4. The germline gives CDR1 SGHTA, CDR2 FQGNSA. This CDR3 is 16 amino acids long. The CDR3 region is CASSPWTSGRYNEQFF. As DNA, the CDR3 is TGTGCCAGCAGCCCGTGGACTAGCGGGAGGTACAATGAGCAGTTCTTC. Filled out from reference TRBV7-2 and TRBJ2-1, the complete variable domain reads GAGVSQSPSNKVTEKGKDVELRCDPISGHTALYWYRQSLGQGLEFLIYFQGNSAPDKSGLPSDRFSAERTGGSVSTLTIQRTQQEDSAVYLCASSPWTSGRYNEQFFGPGTRLTVL.

The rearrangement uses TRBV7-6 and TRBJ1-3; maybe TRBD1 (6 bases). The CDR3 has 18 residues. Germline V lookup: CDR1 SGHVS, CDR2 FNYEAQ. Trimming removed 1 base from V and 4 bases from J, with 20 bases in between. CDR3 bases: TGTGCCAGCAGCTTAGGGACAGTGATTTCGAGCCGAGGAAACACCATATATTTT. Translating gives CASSLGTVISSRGNTIYF.

This clonotype showed up many times. The rearrangement links TRBV6-1 to TRBJ1-1; D is undetermined. Per the germline V gene, CDR1 is MNHNS and CDR2 is SASEGT. The V end lost 1 base, the J end lost 3 bases, and 6 bases lay between the germline ends. The CDR3 is 13 amino acids. As DNA, the CDR3 is TGTGCCAGCAGTGAAGTTCTGGACACTGAAGCTTTCTTT. This gives the protein CASSEVLDTEAFF.

This clonotype was found many times. V usage is TRBV2 and J usage is TRBJ2-2, with 14 positions matching TRBD2. Losses at the gene ends were 6 bases for V and 7 bases for J; bases not matched to a gene: 7. The length of the CDR3 is 16 residues. Germline-derived CDR1 and CDR2 are SNHLY and FYNNEI. Here the CDR3 DNA reads TGTGCCAGCAGCCGCGGACTAGCGGGGGGTAGCGGGGAGCTGTTTTTT. It encodes CASSRGLAGGSGELFF.

About this clonotype itself: A far larger clone is a single base away, which makes a read error likely. CDR3 loop: CASSSRAGGRAGNVQYF. CDR3 bases: TGCGCCAGCAGCTCTCGCGCGGGCGGGAGGGCCGGAAACGTTCAGTACTTC. The V call is TRBV4-3, the J call TRBJ2-5, with 9 bases aligning to TRBD2. J lost 11 bases, V lost 5 bases, and 21 bases had no gene match. Germline values: CDR1 LGHNA, CDR2 YSLEER. This CDR3 region has 17 residues.

Note on this clonotype: An end of the junction does not agree with germline; a read error may underlie this. The V and J genes are TRBV19 and TRBJ1-1, with D unclear. The germline V gene encodes CDR1 LNHDA and CDR2 SQIVND (reference sequence). The CDR3 covers 13 residues. CDR3 residues: CASSKAGNTESFF. CDR3 nucleotides: TGTGCCAGTAGTAAGGCGGGGAACACTGAATCTTTCTTT.

The table lists this clonotype with many counts. The rearrangement joins TRBV15 to TRBJ2-5; D unclear. Germline values: CDR1 LNHNV, CDR2 YYDKDF (reference sequence). The CDR3 extends over 16 amino acids. V gave up 4 bases and J gave up 2 bases, with 17 bases separating them. As DNA, the CDR3 is TGTGCCACCAGCATCCCTAGAACCACTCCACAAGAGACCCAGTACTTC. It translates to CATSIPRTTPQETQYF. The entire variable domain, with the rest obtained from reference TRBV15 and TRBJ2-5, is as follows: DAMVIQNPRYQVTQFGKPVTLSCSQTLNHNVMYWYQQKSSQAPKLLFHYYDKDFNNEADTPDNFQSRRPNTSFCFLDIRSPGLGDTAMYLCATSIPRTTPQETQYFGPGTRLLVL.

The chain uses TRBV6-2 or TRBV6-3 and TRBJ2-1, with D perhaps matching TRBD2 (6 bases). The V and J ends lost 0 bases and 16 bases respectively, with 16 bases between them. Germline V lookup: CDR1 MNHEY, CDR2 SVGEGT. The CDR3 totals 13 residues. The chain's CDR3 is CASSYSTSPGHFF. DNA for the CDR3: TGTGCCAGCAGTTACTCTACTAGCCCGGGGCATTTCTTC.

This clonotype has a count of ten or more. V usage is TRBV5-8 and J usage is TRBJ2-3; possibly TRBD1 for D (5 bases). V shed 2 bases and J shed 1 base, with 11 bases lying between them. There are 15 residues in the CDR3. Germline V gene data show CDR1 as SGHTS and CDR2 as YDEGEE. CDR3 sequence reads: CASSLTGGRTDTQYF. Here the CDR3 DNA reads TGTGCCAGCAGCTTAACAGGTGGGCGCACAGATACGCAGTATTTT. Based on the CDR3 plus reference TRBV5-8 and TRBJ2-3, the full variable domain is EAGVTQSPTHLIKTRGQQATLRCSPISGHTSVYWYQQALGLGLQFLLWYDEGEERNRGNFPPRFSGRQFPNYSSELNVNALELEDSALYLCASSLTGGRTDTQYFGPGTRLTVL.

Ten or more counts support this clonotype. The gene calls are TRBV12-3 or TRBV12-4 and TRBJ2-5; 8 nucleotides align to TRBD1. The CDR3 consists of 14 residues. After removal of 2 bases from V and 5 bases from J, the junction contained 4 bases not matched to a gene. The CDR3 reads CASSLLTGVETQYF. In DNA, the CDR3 is TGTGCCAGCAGTTTATTGACAGGGGTTGAGACCCAGTACTTC.

This clonotype was observed many times. The chain carries TRBV20-1 and TRBJ2-3; TRBD1 matches at 8 bases. The germline V gene encodes CDR1 DFQATT and CDR2 SNEGSKA (reference sequence). V lost 1 base, J lost 1 base, and 4 bases stayed unmatched. This CDR3 region has 15 residues. The CDR3 loop is CSARGSTGGTDTQYF. As DNA, the CDR3 is TGCAGTGCTAGAGGGTCGACAGGGGGCACAGATACGCAGTATTTT.

The rearrangement links TRBV24-1 to TRBJ1-1; D possibly corresponds to TRBD1 (5 bases). This CDR3 has 15 amino acids. Trimming shortened V by 8 bases and J by 1 base, and 16 bases separated the two germline ends. Per germline, CDR1 KGHDR and CDR2 SFDVKD. The CDR3 DNA follows: TGTGCCACCATAGCATCTGGGACTGCGAACACTGAAGCTTTCTTT. Residues: CATIASGTANTEAFF.

Details on this clonotype: One end of the junction does not line up with germline, which may come from a read error. The V gene is TRBV7-3, the J gene TRBJ1-2; D is uncertain. Germline CDR1 reads SGHTA; CDR2 reads FQGTGA. CDR3 size: 15 residues. The DNA for the CDR3 is TGTGCCAGCAGCCGAACAGTGGGCGCTGACTATGGCTACACCTTT. Its protein is CASSRTVGADYGYTF.

Comments on this clonotype: The junction departs from germline at one end; a sequencing error may be responsible. The chain has TRBV19 and TRBJ1-6; D uncertain. The germline V gene has CDR1 LNHDA and CDR2 SQIVND (reference sequence). The CDR3 spans 13 residues. CDR3 loop: CAIHPQPNSPLYF. The CDR3 bases are TGTGCCATCCATCCCCAGCCTAATTCACCCCTCTACTTT.

This clonotype was observed many times. This chain uses TRBV5-5 with TRBJ2-3; the D gene could be TRBD1 or TRBD2 (5 bases each). The CDR3 runs 16 residues. Trimming removed 3 bases at V and 0 bases at J, with 14 bases between. The germline V gene has CDR1 SGHKS and CDR2 YYEKEE (reference sequence). Written as DNA, the CDR3 is TGTGCCAGCAGCTCCACGGGGCGGCCAAGCACAGATACGCAGTATTTT. Its translation is CASSSTGRPSTDTQYF.